The present T cell receptor (beta chain) was sequenced within a study of molecular identifiers for immune sequencing clone quantification. Study conclusions and caveats: In naive cells, under 1% of molecules belonged to clones above 20 RNA copies, against over 99% in effector cells.

Each CDR3 protein is one row after TCRdb ran MiXCR on the PCR reads. The sample includes 62,000 or so distinct CDR3 sequences, roughly 18% of them seen just once. Source material for naive CD8 libraries was about 17,000 to 1,100,000 sorted cells, with 10%, 30% or 50% RNA. As CD8+CD4-CCR7+CD45RA+ cells, naive CD8 T cells were sorted. In this sample, this clonotype turned up many times. The antigen remains unidentified. The sequencing input was naive CD8+ T cells from blood, with Jurkat cell RNA spiked in. Subset of the sample: FACS-sorted CD8+CD4-CCR7+CD45RA+ naive T cells. The sequence was collected from a human donor in good health. Some libraries in this study had Jurkat cell RNA spiked in.

The CDR3 loop is CASSLGSNSNQPQHF. CDR3 in DNA: TGTGCCAGCAGCTTAGGCAGTAATAGCAATCAGCCCCAGCATTTT. The chain uses TRBV7-2 and TRBJ1-5; D gene unclear. Germline lookup yields CDR1 SGHTA and CDR2 FQGNSA. CDR3 length: 15 residues. V lost 1 base to trimming and J lost 0 bases, with 7 bases between them.